This T cell receptor (beta chain) was observed in a study of blood T cell repertoires in COVID-19 (dated by TCRdb to the early 2020s). Turning to the overall study: Samples from collaborators originated in the United States, Italy and Spain and spanned both the acute and convalescent phases of COVID-19. The prospective study material was composed of cDNA or gDNA derived from T cells, B-cell-depleted T cells, or PBMCs. The dataset comprised deeply sampled blood TCRbeta repertoires from subjects exposed to, actively infected with, or recovered from COVID-19. The repertoires were released in a freely available public database intended as a resource for research on the immune response to SARS-CoV-2. Samples were obtained from the ongoing ImmuneRACE study (first 160 participants) and from over 1,000 subjects provided by 6 global collaborators. Sample metadata almost always included a de-identified subject ID, COVID-19 status, age in years and sex. Where available, HLA class I and class II types were taken from metadata supplied by the sample provider and were not determined by assay-based typing.

Overall results and qualifications from the work: How much clinical and demographic metadata was included differed by source and by participant, and the metadata was provided uncurated.

TCRbeta CDR3 regions were amplified from genomic DNA by means of the immunoSEQ Assay, a bias-controlled multiplex PCR. In the source study's methods: Nucleated cell counts per sample were estimated from amplification of reference gene primers within the assay. Sequence reads were collapsed and filtered to measure the absolute abundance of every unique TCRbeta CDR3 rearrangement. For each sample, productive Simpson clonality was calculated by taking the square root of Simpson's diversity index across productive rearrangements. What TCRdb holds here is the immuneACCESS table cut down to in-frame rearrangements. Part of the clones is not present; checked against another copy, under half of the missing clones reflect an unresolved V gene, and the others are unexplained. V and J calls and clone size are given by that table; D and trimming were obtained from the DNA. The sample data list hundreds of thousands of clones, and about 87% of these were observed just once. The leading ten clones occupy around 8.9% of the sample.

Enrolling through a virtual design, the prospective study's participants ranged in age from roughly 18 to 95 years and lived across about two dozen United States geographic areas. Cohort assignment in the prospective study relied on participant-reported clinical history from a screening survey and a study questionnaire. ImmuneRACE Cohort 3 recovered participants were defined by two consecutive negative NP/OP PCR tests, healthcare professional clearance, or symptom resolution. In the prospective study, whole blood, serum and a nasopharyngeal or oropharyngeal swab were collected from each participant by mobile phlebotomists. Prospective study participants could optionally give additional blood draws and questionnaires over an approximately 2-month period. Blood samples from the prospective study were shipped frozen or at room temperature prior to DNA extraction. With respect to this clone: It lacks a known antigen. No much larger clone exists at a distance of one base, and base qualities are not known.

The germline V gene (reference sequence) specifies MNHEY as CDR1 and SMNVEV as CDR2. V ends up 5 bases short and J 0 bases short, with an unmatched junction base count of 10. The CDR3 sequence holds 16 residues, the cysteine and phenylalanine included. Just the 48-base CDR3 DNA is kept, in frame starting at base 1. The sequence is built from TRBV27 and TRBJ2-7; 7 central nucleotides agree with TRBD1. This clonotype originated in a woman under 30 who had recovered from COVID-19. Sequenced: PBMCs or T cells enriched from blood (not recorded which). Here the CDR3 is given as CASSASGTELSYEQYF. The nucleotides read TGTGCCAGCAGTGCGTCGGGGACAGAGCTCTCCTACGAGCAGTACTTC.